This T cell receptor (beta chain) is drawn from a study of CD8 T cells in Susac syndrome. Sequencing of TCR beta was performed on blood CD8+ and CD4+ T cells. The patients serving as multiple sclerosis controls were treatment-naive. They had stable or active relapsing-remitting disease and fulfilled revised McDonald criteria. While CD8+ and CD4+ T cells were isolated negatively, TEMRA cells were enriched by FACS. This clonotype showed up just a few times. Germline CDR1 reads MNHEY; CDR2 reads SVGAGI. The CDR3 extends over 11 amino acids. V was shortened by 5 bases and J by 4 bases, with 5 bases between the two germline ends. Random hexamers were used to reverse transcribe the RNA input (about 0.5 to 1 ug). An immunoSEQ multiplex PCR generated amplified TCR beta CDR3 products spanning 54 Vbeta and 13 Jbeta. From the immunoSEQ multiplex PCR reads, TCRdb called clonotypes with MiXCR, one entry per CDR3 protein. The sample includes about 57,000 distinct CDR3 sequences, 93% of them seen just once.

The V call is TRBV6-5, the J call TRBJ2-5; no reliable D call. The clonotype was recovered from a human donor with multiple sclerosis. Input material: CD8+ T cells from PBMCs. The CDR3 protein is CASSQGETQYF. In DNA, the CDR3 is TGTGCCAGCAGTCAAGGAGAGACCCAGTACTTC.